The 11 T cell receptor beta chains below come from one sample, sequenced in a study of lymphopenia after photon versus proton radiotherapy. The method was immunoSEQ multiplex PCR; TCRdb's version includes in-frame clones alone and lacks a portion of them. The table has tens of thousands of clones, about 87% seen once; the top ten hold more than 10%. This material consisted of peripheral blood, taken from a patient treated with proton-based radiotherapy. Every receptor here comes from an elderly man with esophageal cancer.

The rearrangement links TRBV4-1 to TRBJ1-1, with 7 bases lining up with TRBD1. The CDR3 sequence is 14 residues long. The V gene's germline CDR1 is MGHRA and CDR2 YSYEKL. V lost 8 bases and J lost 7; bases outside the gene matches: 13. The CDR3 protein is CASRSLTGTGEAFF. CDR3 bases: TGCGCCAGCCGATCCCTGACAGGGACGGGTGAAGCTTTCTTT.

By share, this clone counts as medium-sized (0.01 to 0.1%). The chain recombines TRBV19 with TRBJ1-2, with D hard to call. V was clipped by 1 base and J by 8 bases, with 11 bases between them. Germline V gene sequence: CDR1 LNHDA, CDR2 SQIVND (reference sequence). This CDR3 comprises 13 residues. The DNA for the CDR3 is TGTGCCAGTAGTATAGCTCGGGGTTGGGGCTACACCTTC. Translating it yields CASSIARGWGYTF.

The chain couples TRBV19 to TRBJ1-4; 9 bases match TRBD1. CDR3 length: 15 amino acids. Germline CDR1 reads LNHDA; CDR2 reads SQIVND (reference sequence). V lost 4 bases to trimming and J lost 6 bases; unmatched junction nucleotides: 6. Here the CDR3 reads CASSTWDRAYEKLFF. In DNA form, the CDR3 reads TGTGCCAGTAGTACGTGGGACAGGGCCTATGAAAAACTGTTTTTT.

The chain uses TRBV25-1 and TRBJ1-1, with 7 bases identical to TRBD1. This CDR3 region has 13 residues. J gave up 4 bases and V 5 bases, and 4 bases lay outside the gene matches. The germline CDR1 and CDR2 sequences are MGHDK and SYGVNS. The CDR3 coding sequence is TGTGCCAGCAGTAAGACAGGGACCACTGAAGCTTTCTTT. Translation: CASSKTGTTEAFF. Based on the CDR3 plus reference TRBV25-1 and TRBJ1-1, the full variable domain is EADIYQTPRYLVIGTGKKITLECSQTMGHDKMYWYQQDPGMELHLIHYSYGVNSTEKGDLSSESTVSRIRTEHFPLTLESARPSHTSQYLCASSKTGTTEAFFGQGTRLTVV.

The genes are TRBV7-8 and TRBJ1-1; D uncertain. Germline V gene sequence: CDR1 SGHVS, CDR2 FQNEAQ. This CDR3 comprises 13 residues. With 4 bases removed from V and 0 bases from J, the gap between germline ends came to 6 bases. Here the CDR3 reads CASSSTVNTEAFF. The DNA of the CDR3 is TGTGCCAGCAGCTCCACAGTGAACACTGAAGCTTTCTTT.

V is TRBV4-2 and J is TRBJ2-2; D ambiguous. This CDR3 spans 14 amino acids. Trimming shortened V by 1 base and J by 3 bases, and 6 bases separated the two germline ends. Germline lookup yields CDR1 LGHNA and CDR2 YNFKEQ. The DNA for the CDR3 is TGTGCCAGCAGCCAAGTCCCAGACACCGGGGAGCTGTTTTTT. Translating it yields CASSQVPDTGELFF.

This chain links TRBV6-1 with TRBJ1-2; the match to TRBD1 covers 7 bases. The CDR3 runs 15 residues. V shed 6 bases, J shed 4 bases, and the junction held 11 bases outside the gene matches. Germline CDR1 MNHNS, CDR2 SASEGT. In DNA, the CDR3 is TGTGCCAGCAGGGGTACAGGGGAGGCGACCTATGGCTACACCTTC. This codes for CASRGTGEATYGYTF.

The gene calls are TRBV30 and TRBJ2-2; D is perhaps TRBD1 (6 bases). Trimming took off 0 bases at V and 4 bases at J, with 9 bases between the two ends. The CDR3 loop spans 14 amino acids. Germline CDR1 reads GTSNPN; CDR2 reads SVGIG (reference sequence). The CDR3 reads CAWSVGGSTGELFF. The CDR3 DNA reads TGTGCCTGGAGTGTAGGGGGAAGCACCGGGGAGCTGTTTTTT.

This chain links TRBV2 with TRBJ1-6; 7 bases agree with TRBD1. This CDR3 region has 15 residues. Germline trimming cut 9 bases from V and 6 bases from J; bases unmatched to any gene: 11. Germline V gene data show CDR1 as SNHLY and CDR2 as FYNNEI. The CDR3 nucleotides are TGTGCCAGTGAGCGGGTGACAGGGTCTAATTCACCCCTCCACTTT. Translation: CASERVTGSNSPLHF.

The V gene is TRBV2, the J gene TRBJ1-2; 8 bases are a match to TRBD1. Per the germline V gene, CDR1 is SNHLY and CDR2 is FYNNEI. Trimming removed 3 bases from V and 5 bases from J; junction bases left unmatched: 5. This CDR3 is 14 amino acids long. DNA for the CDR3: TGTGCCAGCAGTGAGAACAGGGGGATGTATGGCTACACCTTC. Translated: CASSENRGMYGYTF.

The CDR3, as DNA: TGTGCCAGTAGTATAGACGCCACGTCAACCTACGAGCAGTACTTC. This codes for CASSIDATSTYEQYF. The V call is TRBV19, the J call TRBJ2-7; D unresolved. The germline gives CDR1 LNHDA, CDR2 SQIVND (reference sequence). The CDR3 is 15 amino acids. Deletions cut 0 bases from V and 2 bases from J, with 11 bases between.